Listed below are T cell receptor beta chains from one sample, sequenced in a study of OX40 agonist ivuxolimab in advanced cancers. Only in-frame clones appear in the TCRdb table, and some are missing; sequencing was by immunoSEQ multiplex PCR. In the table there are more than 65,000 clones, about four fifths of which are singletons. The source material was CD4+ or CD8+ T cells sorted from blood, sampled in a trial of the OX40 agonist ivuxolimab. These receptors came from an adult with an advanced solid tumor such as melanoma, head and neck, liver or kidney cancer. Each CDR3 is given with its conserved first and last residue. D genes are given only for firm matches. Not every row has a clone size; where given, it reads once, few, many or a size class.

>TRBJ1-5|.|TRBV7-8|.
CASSSGGVDNQPQHF
TGTGCCAGCAGCTCCGGGGGGGTAGACAATCAGCCCCAGCATTTT
>TRBJ2-3|TRBD1|TRBV10-3|.
CAISEGQGATDTQYF
TGTGCCATCAGTGAGGGACAGGGGGCAACAGATACGCAGTATTTT
>TRBJ2-2|.|TRBV19|few
CASSMLRGRPSGNTGELFF
TGTGCCAGTAGTATGTTACGGGGCAGGCCATCCGGTAACACCGGGGAGCTGTTTTTT
>TRBJ2-7|.|TRBV2|few
CASSLKPAPEQYF
TGTGCCAGCAGTCTGAAGCCGGCCCCTGAGCAGTACTTC
>TRBJ1-2|TRBD1|TRBV18|.
CASSGGQYGYTF
TGTGCCAGCTCAGGGGGACAGTATGGCTACACCTTC
>TRBJ1-5|.|TRBV19|.
CASSTGDGSNQPQHF
TGTGCCAGTAGTACGGGGGATGGTAGCAATCAGCCCCAGCATTTT
>TRBJ2-4|.|TRBV7-9|.
CASSPRENIQYF
TGTGCCAGCAGCCCTCGGGAAAACATTCAGTACTTC
>TRBJ2-7|.|TRBV5-4|.
CASSPGAGEFYEQYF
TGTGCCAGCAGCCCCGGGGCAGGGGAATTCTACGAGCAGTACTTC
>TRBJ2-7|TRBD1|TRBV28|.
CASSLNQGAHEQYF
TGTGCCAGCAGTTTAAACCAGGGGGCCCACGAGCAGTACTTC
>TRBJ1-5|TRBD1|TRBV7-4|.
CASSLGTGVSNQPQHF
TGTGCCAGCAGCTTAGGCACAGGGGTGAGCAATCAGCCCCAGCATTTT
>TRBJ2-7|TRBD1|TRBV18|.
CASSPVEEGALGEQYF
TGTGCCAGCTCACCAGTGGAAGAGGGGGCGCTCGGCGAGCAGTACTTC
>TRBJ1-6|.|TRBV5-1|once
CASSLAFTTSGDSPLHF
TGCGCCAGCAGCTTGGCGTTCACCACCTCTGGGGATTCACCCCTCCACTTT
>TRBJ1-5|.|TRBV10-3|.
CAIRDGQSSNQPQHF
TGTGCCATCAGAGACGGACAGAGTAGCAATCAGCCCCAGCATTTT
>TRBJ1-1|.|TRBV7-8|.
CASSLELALTEAFF
TGTGCCAGCAGTCTAGAACTGGCACTCACTGAAGCTTTCTTT
>TRBJ1-1|TRBD1|TRBV28|.
CASSSLRTGVTEAFF
TGTGCCAGCAGTTCCCTCCGGACAGGGGTGACTGAAGCTTTCTTT
>TRBJ1-4|TRBD1|TRBV2|.
CASRQGAQEKLFF
TGTGCCAGCAGACAGGGGGCGCAAGAAAAACTGTTTTTT
>TRBJ2-3|TRBD2|TRBV6-1|once
CASTPVAGPTDTQYF
TGTGCCAGCACCCCGGTAGCGGGGCCCACAGATACGCAGTATTTT
>TRBJ2-5|.|TRBV7-2|.
CASSLQTGYRETQYF
TGTGCCAGCAGCCTTCAGACAGGCTACCGGGAGACCCAGTACTTC
>TRBJ2-5|.|TRBV6-6|.
CASSYFGETQYF
TGTGCCAGCAGTTACTTTGGCGAGACCCAGTACTTC
>TRBJ1-2|.|TRBV25-1|once
CASSEYRGYGYTF
TGTGCCAGCAGTGAATATCGGGGTTATGGCTACACCTTC
>TRBJ2-3|TRBD1|TRBV10-3|.
CAISVTGGADTQYF
TGTGCCATCAGCGTGACAGGGGGCGCAGATACGCAGTATTTT
>TRBJ1-1|TRBD1|TRBV7-9|.
CASSQTGLSLMAFF
TGTGCCAGCAGCCAGACAGGGCTTTCGCTTATGGCTTTCTTT
>TRBJ1-1|.|TRBV10-3|few
CAISAGDLNTEAFF
TGTGCCATCAGTGCCGGGGATTTGAACACTGAAGCTTTCTTT
>TRBJ2-2|TRBD1|TRBV19|.
CASSKPGQGAGELFF
TGTGCCAGTAGTAAACCGGGACAGGGGGCCGGGGAGCTGTTTTTT
>TRBJ2-7|.|TRBV7-2|once
CASSLAPRFEQYF
TGTGCCAGCAGCTTAGCCCCACGGTTCGAGCAGTACTTC
>TRBJ1-5|.|TRBV7-2|once
CASSLAAGGNQPQHF
TGTGCCAGCAGCTTAGCGGCAGGGGGCAATCAGCCCCAGCATTTT
>TRBJ2-5|.|TRBV4-2|once
CASSQGRYGETQYF
TGTGCCAGCAGCCAGGGGCGGTACGGAGAGACCCAGTACTTC
>TRBJ1-3|TRBD1|TRBV27|.
CASGKGQGAPGNTIYF
TGTGCCAGCGGCAAGGGACAGGGGGCGCCTGGAAACACCATATATTTT
>TRBJ2-3|TRBD2|TRBV30|.
CAWSSPRTSGSFGTDTQYF
TGTGCCTGGAGTTCTCCCCGGACTAGCGGGAGTTTCGGCACAGATACGCAGTATTTT
>TRBJ2-1|.|TRBV5-1|.
CASSLWALSYNEQFF
TGCGCCAGCAGCTTGTGGGCTCTTTCCTACAATGAGCAGTTCTTC
>TRBJ2-7|TRBD2|TRBV10-3|.
CAVSSGGIYSYEQYF
TGTGCCGTCTCTAGCGGGGGGATTTACTCCTACGAGCAGTACTTC
>TRBJ1-2|.|TRBV13|.
CASSLTRGLYGYTF
TGTGCCAGCAGCTTAACGAGGGGACTCTATGGCTACACCTTC
>TRBJ2-2|.|TRBV4-1|.
CASSQYDATGELFF
TGCGCCAGCAGCCAATACGATGCCACCGGGGAGCTGTTTTTT
>TRBJ1-2|TRBD1|TRBV11-2|.
CASSPTGKKLNYGYTF
TGTGCCAGCAGCCCGACAGGGAAGAAGCTAAACTATGGCTACACCTTC
>TRBJ2-5|.|TRBV2|.
CASSPPGTQETQYF
TGTGCCAGCAGTCCCCCCGGGACCCAAGAGACCCAGTACTTC
>TRBJ2-7|TRBD1|TRBV18|.
CASSRDSNYEQYF
TGTGCCAGCTCACGGGACAGTAACTACGAGCAGTACTTC